The 11 T cell receptor beta chains listed next were all sequenced from one sample in a study of identical twins. TCRdb passed the 5' RACE reads through MiXCR, listing each CDR3 protein once. The table records about 530,000 distinct CDR3 sequences, approximately 14% of them present only once. The same sample was also studied in work on yellow fever vaccine responses in identical twins.

Sequenced input: CD4+ T cells sorted from blood. The receptors were sampled from a woman between 18 and 29 years old in good health.

The chain couples TRBV9 to TRBJ2-1; 8 bases map to TRBD2. With 3 bases clipped from V and 6 bases from J, the junction kept 8 bases outside the gene matches. Looked up from germline, CDR1 is SGDLS and CDR2 is YYNGEE. This CDR3 spans 15 amino acids. CDR3 amino acids: CASSAYSGTSNEQFF. The CDR3, as DNA: TGTGCCAGCAGCGCGTACTCCGGGACTAGCAATGAGCAGTTCTTC.

This clonotype was recorded a few times. The chain has TRBV7-8 and TRBJ2-1; 8 nucleotides align to TRBD2. The germline gives CDR1 SGHVS, CDR2 FQNEAQ. The trim removed 3 bases at V and 4 bases at J, leaving 11 bases unmatched. CDR3 size: 17 residues. CDR3 bases: TGTGCCAGCAGCTTTCTCCAAGGCAGCGGGAGTTACAATGAGCAGTTCTTC. Protein: CASSFLQGSGSYNEQFF.

There are many counts of this clonotype. V is TRBV12-3 or TRBV12-4 and J is TRBJ1-1; weak D call: TRBD1 (5 bases). Between the trimmed V and J ends, which lost 2 bases and 1 base, there was a span of 8 bases. This CDR3 contains 14 residues. CDR3 bases: TGTGCCAGCAGTTTATCAGGGACGAACACTGAAGCTTTCTTT. The encoded protein is CASSLSGTNTEAFF.

This clonotype was recorded a few times. The chain links TRBV3-1 to TRBJ2-3; tentatively, D is TRBD2 (6 bases). The V end was cut by 1 base, the J end by 4 bases, with 6 bases between. The CDR3 totals 13 residues. CDR1 LGHDT and CDR2 YNNKEL come from the germline V gene (reference sequence). This chain's CDR3 is CASSQGGADTQYF. The CDR3 DNA sequence: TGTGCCAGCAGCCAAGGGGGGGCAGATACGCAGTATTTT.

This clonotype turned up a few times. The chain employs TRBV20-1 and TRBJ2-3; 12 bases are shared with TRBD2. With 3 bases clipped from V and 5 bases from J, the junction kept 6 bases outside the gene matches. CDR3 length: 15 amino acids. Germline V gives CDR1 DFQATT, CDR2 SNEGSKA (reference sequence). For the CDR3, the DNA is TGCAGTGCTAGTGCTAGCGGGGGGGCCATAGATACGCAGTATTTT. Its protein is CSASASGGAIDTQYF.

The chain couples TRBV3-1 to TRBJ1-5; D gene unclear. From germline, CDR1 is LGHDT and CDR2 YNNKEL (reference sequence). V was pared by 4 bases and J by 7 bases, with 11 bases between. This CDR3 is built from 13 residues. CDR3 DNA sequence: TGTGCCAGCAGCCTCTATAGACAACAGCCCCAGCATTTT. Translated, it gives CASSLYRQQPQHF.

This clonotype has only a few counts. The genes are TRBV29-1 and TRBJ1-1; possible D gene TRBD1, 5 bases. V lost 1 base, J lost 6 bases, and 9 bases lay in between. The length of the CDR3 is 12 residues. Germline V CDR1 and CDR2: SQVTM, ANQGSEA. CDR3: CSVEVVRAEAFF. The CDR3 DNA is TGCAGCGTTGAAGTCGTCAGGGCTGAAGCTTTCTTT.

The chain has TRBV11-2 and TRBJ2-1; the match to TRBD2 covers 8 bases. With V trimmed by 2 bases and J by 8 bases, 14 bases remained unmatched. Germline CDR1 reads SGHAT; CDR2 reads FQNNGV. The CDR3 has 17 residues. The CDR3 protein is CASSLSNGGGTSHEQFF. The CDR3 DNA reads TGTGCCAGCAGCTTATCCAATGGCGGGGGGACTTCGCATGAGCAGTTCTTC.

The J gene is TRBJ2-5, the V gene TRBV11-2; 10 bases are a match to TRBD1. Per the germline V gene, CDR1 is SGHAT and CDR2 is FQNNGV. This CDR3 comprises 18 residues. V shed 5 bases, J shed 3 bases, and the junction held 15 bases outside the gene matches. In DNA, the CDR3 is TGTGCCAGCAGCCCCGGGACAGGGGCGAGGATCCGGAAAGAGACCCAGTACTTC. It specifies CASSPGTGARIRKETQYF.

This clonotype was detected ten times or more. The chain employs TRBV12-3 or TRBV12-4 and TRBJ1-5; no firm D call. This CDR3 has 15 residues. The V end lost 3 bases, the J end lost 0 bases, and 9 bases lay between the germline ends. CDR3 protein: CASSFLGYSNQPQHF. The CDR3 DNA reads TGTGCCAGCAGTTTTTTGGGATATAGCAATCAGCCCCAGCATTTT.

The rearrangement links TRBV10-2 to TRBJ2-2; 12 nucleotides match TRBD1. The CDR3 is 14 amino acids. Looked up from germline, CDR1 is WSHSY and CDR2 is SAAADI. Unmatched junction bases numbered 1, after V lost 8 bases and J lost 3 bases. For the CDR3, the DNA is TGCGCCAGCCGGGACAGGGGGCACACCGGGGAGCTGTTTTTT. This gives the protein CASRDRGHTGELFF.